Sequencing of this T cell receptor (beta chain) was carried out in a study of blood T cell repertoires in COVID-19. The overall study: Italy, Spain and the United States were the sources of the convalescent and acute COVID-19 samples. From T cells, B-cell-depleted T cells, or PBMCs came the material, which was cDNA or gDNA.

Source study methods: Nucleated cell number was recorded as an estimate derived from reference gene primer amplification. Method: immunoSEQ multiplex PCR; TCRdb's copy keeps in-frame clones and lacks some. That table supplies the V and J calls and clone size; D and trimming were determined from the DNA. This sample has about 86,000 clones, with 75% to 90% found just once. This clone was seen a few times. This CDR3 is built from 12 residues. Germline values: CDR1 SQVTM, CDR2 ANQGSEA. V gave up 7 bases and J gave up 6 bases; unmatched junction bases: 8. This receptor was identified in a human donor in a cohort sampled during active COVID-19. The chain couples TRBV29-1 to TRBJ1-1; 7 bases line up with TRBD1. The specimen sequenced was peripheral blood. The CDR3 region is CSARDRTAEAFF. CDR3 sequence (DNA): TGCAGCGCCAGGGACAGAACAGCTGAAGCTTTCTTT.